The 17 T cell receptor beta chains below all came from one sample that was sequenced in a study of yellow fever vaccine responses in identical twins. Via MiXCR, TCRdb re-called the RT-PCR reads, giving one row per CDR3 protein. The sample records around 6,600 distinct CDR3 sequences, 70% to 90% being singletons. The sequenced sample was T cells from blood (PBMCs), unsorted or a sorted subset (not recorded which), obtained before or after yellow fever vaccination (not recorded which). The receptors here all came from a woman between 18 and 30 years old who received the yellow fever vaccine.

CDR3 DNA: TGTGCCAGCTCACTCTTCAGGGGCCAAGAGACCCAGTACTTC. It is translated as CASSLFRGQETQYF. V is TRBV18 and J is TRBJ2-5; a possible D gene is TRBD1 (6 bases). Trimming took off 4 bases at V and 1 base at J, with 10 bases between the two ends. Germline loops: CDR1 KGHSH, CDR2 LQKENI. The CDR3 is 14 amino acids.

V usage is TRBV18 and J usage is TRBJ2-3; D is undetermined. V was shortened by 2 bases and J by 2 bases, with 5 bases between the two germline ends. Germline V gene data show CDR1 as KGHSH and CDR2 as LQKENI. This CDR3 has 13 residues. CDR3 residues: CASSPRDTDTQYF. CDR3 DNA sequence: TGTGCCAGCTCACCAAGGGACACAGATACGCAGTATTTT.

The chain recombines TRBV7-9 with TRBJ1-6; D not certain. Trimming shortened V by 4 bases and J by 7 bases, and 14 bases separated the two germline ends. The germline gives CDR1 SEHNR, CDR2 FQNEAQ (reference sequence). The CDR3 spans 15 residues. CDR3 residues: CASSSIQGLNSPLHF. CDR3 in DNA: TGTGCCAGCAGCTCAATACAAGGGCTCAATTCACCCCTCCACTTT.

The rearrangement links TRBV29-1 to TRBJ2-2, with D hard to call. Germline lookup yields CDR1 SQVTM and CDR2 ANQGSEA. The CDR3 is 11 amino acids. The V end was cut by 1 base, the J end by 6 bases, with 3 bases between. For the CDR3, the DNA is TGCAGCGTTGAAGGGCCCGGGGAGCTGTTTTTT. This sequence encodes CSVEGPGELFF.

V and J are TRBV11-3 and TRBJ2-6; D is unresolved. The length of the CDR3 is 16 residues. Germline V gives CDR1 SGHNT, CDR2 YENEEA. The V gene lost 5 bases and the J gene lost 1 base, with 12 bases spanning the gap. CDR3: CASSRRLKSGANVLTF. The CDR3, as DNA: TGTGCCAGCAGCCGAAGGCTAAAGTCTGGGGCCAACGTCCTGACTTTC.

The V and J genes are TRBV7-3 and TRBJ2-1; 11 positions agree with TRBD2. The J segment lost 3 bases and the V segment lost 7 bases, leaving 14 bases of the junction unmatched. The CDR3 runs 18 residues. Germline V gene lookup returns CDR1 SGHTA and CDR2 FQGTGA. As DNA, the CDR3 is TGTGCCAGCATCAACCCAAAGACTAGCGGGAATATCTACAATGAGCAGTTCTTC. Amino acid sequence: CASINPKTSGNIYNEQFF.

The chain recombines TRBV2 with TRBJ2-7, with 7 nucleotides matching TRBD2. The CDR3 sequence is 14 residues long. Germline-derived CDR1 and CDR2 are SNHLY and FYNNEI. V dropped 8 bases and J dropped 2; count of bases not matched to a gene: 9. The CDR3 spells CASGAGGGAYEQYF. DNA of the CDR3: TGTGCCAGCGGGGCCGGGGGAGGGGCCTACGAGCAGTACTTC.

The rearrangement links TRBV5-1 to TRBJ2-7, with D possibly matching TRBD1 (5 bases). This CDR3 has 13 amino acids. V lost 2 bases and J lost 2, with 8 bases in between. The V gene's germline CDR1 is SGHRS and CDR2 YFSETQ. The CDR3 is CASSFQGTYEQYF. The CDR3 coding sequence is TGCGCCAGCAGCTTCCAGGGTACCTACGAGCAGTACTTC.

CDR3 nucleotides: TGTGCCATCAGTGTGGCCAGGGGGTTGAACACTGAAGCTTTCTTT. It is translated as CAISVARGLNTEAFF. The chain uses TRBV10-3 and TRBJ1-1, with 7 bases fitting TRBD1. V shed 4 bases and J 0 bases; nucleotides not matched to a gene: 5. This CDR3 is 15 amino acids long. Germline V lookup: CDR1 ENHRY, CDR2 SYGVKD.

The chain joins TRBV18 to TRBJ2-1; a possible D gene is TRBD1 (6 bases). Per the germline V gene, CDR1 is KGHSH and CDR2 is LQKENI. Trimming cost V 5 bases and J 3 bases, with 14 bases left between them. This CDR3 is built from 15 residues. The CDR3 spells CASSSRQASYNEQFF. CDR3 sequence (DNA): TGTGCCAGCTCATCACGACAGGCGAGCTACAATGAGCAGTTCTTC.

This clonotype appeared once. The V call is TRBV29-1, the J call TRBJ1-1; TRBD1 aligns across 7 bases. Germline assignment: CDR1 SQVTM and CDR2 ANQGSEA. The V segment lost 4 bases and the J segment 1 base; nucleotides outside the gene matches: 12. CDR3 size: 16 residues. This CDR3 is CSVVGRDSHSNTEAFF. The CDR3, as DNA: TGCAGCGTTGTCGGACGGGACAGTCACTCGAACACTGAAGCTTTCTTT.

J is TRBJ1-2 and V is TRBV4-3; D ambiguous. The V gene's germline CDR1 is LGHNA and CDR2 YSLEER. V gave up 3 bases and J gave up 5 bases, with 19 bases separating them. This CDR3 has 16 residues. The CDR3 sequence: CASSHLESGTAYGYTF. The CDR3 nucleotides are TGCGCCAGCAGCCACCTAGAATCAGGCACCGCGTATGGCTACACCTTC.

The rearrangement joins TRBV20-1 to TRBJ2-7, with D maybe TRBD2 (6 bases). Trimming took off 4 bases at V and 0 bases at J, with 22 bases between the two ends. The CDR3 has 17 residues. Germline CDR1 DFQATT, CDR2 SNEGSKA (reference sequence). DNA for the CDR3: TGCAGTGCTACTCGTGGGGCGGGCGGGATAAGCTCCTACGAGCAGTACTTC. Residues: CSATRGAGGISSYEQYF.

This rearrangement joins TRBV29-1 to TRBJ2-1, with D uncertain. The germline gives CDR1 SQVTM, CDR2 ANQGSEA. This CDR3 is 13 amino acids long. CDR3 sequence: CSVNLHSYNEQFF. CDR3 nucleotide sequence: TGCAGTGTCAATCTCCACTCCTACAATGAGCAGTTCTTC.

V gene TRBV20-1 combines with J gene TRBJ2-3; 9 nucleotides agree with TRBD2. CDR1 is DFQATT and CDR2 is SNEGSKA in the germline V gene (reference sequence). The J segment lost 4 bases and the V segment lost 6 bases, leaving 11 bases of the junction unmatched. CDR3 length equals 15 residues. The CDR3 is CSALWAGGPPDTQYF. In DNA, the CDR3 is TGCAGTGCCCTATGGGCGGGAGGGCCGCCAGATACGCAGTATTTT.

The rearrangement joins TRBV11-3 to TRBJ2-5; 10 nucleotides match TRBD1. V dropped 5 bases and J dropped 3; count of bases not matched to a gene: 6. CDR1 and CDR2 (germline): SGHNT, YENEEA. This CDR3 region has 15 residues. The CDR3 loop reads CASSPGDRGKETQYF. The DNA for the CDR3 is TGTGCCAGCAGCCCAGGGGACAGGGGTAAAGAGACCCAGTACTTC.

V usage is TRBV6-1 and J usage is TRBJ2-7; no clear D gene. CDR3 length: 15 residues. Trimming cost V 6 bases and J 0 bases, with 15 bases left between them. Germline V lookup: CDR1 MNHNS, CDR2 SASEGT. The CDR3 nucleotides are TGTGCCAGCAGCTCGAACAGCCGAGACTCCTACGAGCAGTACTTC. Translating it yields CASSSNSRDSYEQYF.